This T cell receptor beta chain comes out of a study of CD8+CD57+ T cells in acquired aplastic anemia. Study-level information: The average for DNA from sorted CD4+ and CD8+ cells was around 3.5 ug.

Genomic DNA acted as the template from which TCR beta VDJ combination and CDR3 sequence profiling were carried out. TCRdb recomputed calls from the reads with MiXCR, one row per CDR3 protein. The table has more than 200,000 distinct CDR3 sequences, less than 60% seen once; the top ten hold 20%. Germline V gives CDR1 MNHNY, CDR2 SVGAGI (reference sequence). The CDR3 extends over 13 amino acids. V was shortened by 8 bases and J by 7 bases, with 12 bases between the two germline ends. Points from the study as a whole: Patients and controls had in common 25 to 30 CD8+ CDR3 sequences.

Patients selected for sequencing had displayed CD8+CD57+ cell expansion by flow cytometry. Everyone among the patients had severe acquired aplastic anemia. By the time of blood sampling, patients had still received no therapy. This clonotype was counted at least ten times. Antigen specificity is unknown. The sample was sorted CD4+, CD8+, or CD8+CD57+ T cells (not recorded which) from PBMCs. This rearrangement joins TRBV6-6 to TRBJ1-6; no firm D call. The sequence derives from a human donor with aplastic anemia. CDR3 protein: CASRHFENSPLHF. In DNA, the CDR3 is TGTGCCAGCCGGCATTTCGAGAATTCACCCCTCCACTTT.